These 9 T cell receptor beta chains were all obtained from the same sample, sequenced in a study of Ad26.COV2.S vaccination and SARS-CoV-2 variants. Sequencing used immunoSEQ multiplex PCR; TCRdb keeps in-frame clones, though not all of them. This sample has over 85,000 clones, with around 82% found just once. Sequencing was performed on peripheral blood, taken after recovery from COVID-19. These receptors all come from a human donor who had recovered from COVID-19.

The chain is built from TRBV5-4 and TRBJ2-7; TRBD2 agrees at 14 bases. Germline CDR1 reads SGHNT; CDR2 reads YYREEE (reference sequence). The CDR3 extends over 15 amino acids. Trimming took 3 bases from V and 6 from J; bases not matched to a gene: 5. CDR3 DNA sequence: TGTGCCAGCAGCTCGGGACTAGCGGGAGCCGGCGAGCAGTACTTC. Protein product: CASSSGLAGAGEQYF.

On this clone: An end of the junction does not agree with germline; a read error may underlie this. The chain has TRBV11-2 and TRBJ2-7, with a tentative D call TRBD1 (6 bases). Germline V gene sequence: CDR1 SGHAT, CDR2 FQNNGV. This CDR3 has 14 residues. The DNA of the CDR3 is TGTGCCAGCAGCTTAGTTTCCGAGACAGGCCAGAGCTTTTTC. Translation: CASSLVSETGQSFF.

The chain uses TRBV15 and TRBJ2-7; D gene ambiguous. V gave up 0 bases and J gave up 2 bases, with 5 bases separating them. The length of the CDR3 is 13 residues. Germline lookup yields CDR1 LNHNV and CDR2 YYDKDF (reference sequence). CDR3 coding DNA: TGTGCCACCAGCAGAGAACTAACCTACGAGCAGTACTTC. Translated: CATSRELTYEQYF.

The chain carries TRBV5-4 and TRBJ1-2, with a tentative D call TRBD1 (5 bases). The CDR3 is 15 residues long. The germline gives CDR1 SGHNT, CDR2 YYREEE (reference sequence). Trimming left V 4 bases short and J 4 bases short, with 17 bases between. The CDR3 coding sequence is TGTGCCAGCAGCCTGGGGCCAGGCAATGGCTATGGCTACACCTTC. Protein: CASSLGPGNGYGYTF. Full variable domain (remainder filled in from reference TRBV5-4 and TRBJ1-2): ETGVTQSPTHLIKTRGQQVTLRCSSQSGHNTVSWYQQALGQGPQFIFQYYREEENGRGNFPPRFSGLQFPNYSSELNVNALELDDSALYLCASSLGPGNGYGYTFGSGTRLTVV.

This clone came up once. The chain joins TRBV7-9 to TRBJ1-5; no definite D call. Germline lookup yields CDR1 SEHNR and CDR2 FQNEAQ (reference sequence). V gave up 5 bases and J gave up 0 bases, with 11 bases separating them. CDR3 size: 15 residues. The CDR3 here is CASSPNSGSNQPQHF. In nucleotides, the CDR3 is TGTGCCAGCAGCCCAAACAGTGGTAGCAATCAGCCCCAGCATTTT.

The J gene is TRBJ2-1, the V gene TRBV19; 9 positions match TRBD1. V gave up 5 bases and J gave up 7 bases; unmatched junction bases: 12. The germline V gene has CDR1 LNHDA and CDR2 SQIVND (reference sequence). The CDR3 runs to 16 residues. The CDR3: CASSLMDRGMRNEQFF. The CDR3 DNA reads TGTGCCAGTAGTCTGATGGACAGGGGCATGAGGAATGAGCAGTTCTTC. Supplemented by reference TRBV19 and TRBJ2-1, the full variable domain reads DGGITQSPKYLFRKEGQNVTLSCEQNLNHDAMYWYRQDPGQGLRLIYYSQIVNDFQKGDIAEGYSVSREKKESFPLTVTSAQKNPTAFYLCASSLMDRGMRNEQFFGPGTRLTVL.

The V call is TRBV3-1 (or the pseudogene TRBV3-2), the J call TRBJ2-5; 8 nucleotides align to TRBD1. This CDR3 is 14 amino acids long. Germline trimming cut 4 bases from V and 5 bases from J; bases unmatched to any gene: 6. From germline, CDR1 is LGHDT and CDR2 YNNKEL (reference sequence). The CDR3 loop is CASSLPTGAETQYF. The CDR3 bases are TGTGCCAGCAGCCTCCCGACAGGGGCGGAGACCCAGTACTTC.

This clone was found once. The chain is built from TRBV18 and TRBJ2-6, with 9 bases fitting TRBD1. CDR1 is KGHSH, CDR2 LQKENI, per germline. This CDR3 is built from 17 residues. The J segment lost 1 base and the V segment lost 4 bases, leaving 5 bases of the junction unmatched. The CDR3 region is CASSLDRGRSGANVLTF. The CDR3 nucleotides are TGTGCCAGCTCACTCGACAGGGGGAGGTCTGGGGCCAACGTCCTGACTTTC.

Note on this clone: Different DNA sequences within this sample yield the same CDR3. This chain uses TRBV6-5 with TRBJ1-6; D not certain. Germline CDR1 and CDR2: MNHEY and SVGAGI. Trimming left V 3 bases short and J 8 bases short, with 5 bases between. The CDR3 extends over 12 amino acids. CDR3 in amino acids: CASSYSDSPLHF. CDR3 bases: TGTGCCAGCAGTTATTCAGATTCACCCCTCCACTTT.